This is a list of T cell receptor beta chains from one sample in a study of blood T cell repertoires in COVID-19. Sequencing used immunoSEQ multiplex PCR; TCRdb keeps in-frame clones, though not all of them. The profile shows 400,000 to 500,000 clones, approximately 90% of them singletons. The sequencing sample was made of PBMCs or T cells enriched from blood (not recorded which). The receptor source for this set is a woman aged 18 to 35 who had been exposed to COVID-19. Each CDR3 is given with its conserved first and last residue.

CDR3 protein: CASSPDRGQSYEQYF
V gene: TRBV14
CDR3 length: 15

CDR3 protein: CASSYSPDRYDGYTF
V gene: TRBV6-5
CDR3 length: 15

CDR3 protein: CASSLVAVSNEQFF
V gene: TRBV5-1
CDR3 length: 14

CDR3 protein: CSVAQTGGFSDTQYF
V gene: TRBV29-1
CDR3 length: 15

CDR3 protein: CASSQGAYYGYTF
V gene: TRBV3-1/TRBV3-2
CDR3 length: 13

CDR3 protein: CASSLEPRGGANTEAFF
V gene: TRBV7-2
CDR3 length: 17

CDR3 protein: CASSLIGGVNTEAFF
V gene: TRBV5-4
CDR3 length: 15

CDR3 protein: CASSLQLAGDGPQETQYF
V gene: TRBV7-2
CDR3 length: 18

CDR3 protein: CASSLVGSGRFSYEQYF
V gene: TRBV7-2
CDR3 length: 17

CDR3 protein: CASSSPGGTSARNEQFF
V gene: TRBV28
CDR3 length: 17

CDR3 protein: CASSYSQDTYGYTF
V gene: TRBV6-5
CDR3 length: 14

CDR3 protein: CASSSGGGTTRNEKLFF
V gene: TRBV13
CDR3 length: 17

CDR3 protein: CSALDRGSVNEQFF
V gene: TRBV29-1
CDR3 length: 14

CDR3 protein: CASSKKRVGFRGATEAFF
V gene: TRBV21-1
CDR3 length: 18

CDR3 protein: CASSQDFREQETQYF
V gene: TRBV4-3
CDR3 length: 15

CDR3 protein: CASRLTSLQPQHF
V gene: TRBV28
CDR3 length: 13

CDR3 protein: CASSLAGPMNTEAFF
V gene: TRBV7-9
CDR3 length: 15

CDR3 protein: CAISAQGDEQFF
V gene: TRBV10-3
CDR3 length: 12

CDR3 protein: CASSPAGGLYNEKLFF
V gene: TRBV3-1/TRBV3-2
CDR3 length: 16

CDR3 protein: CASTPWRTGELFF
V gene: TRBV28
CDR3 length: 13

CDR3 protein: CASSSRTGATNEKLFF
V gene: TRBV5-1
CDR3 length: 16

CDR3 protein: CASSDSKGRGGFDGYTF
V gene: TRBV6-4
CDR3 length: 17

CDR3 protein: CASSPQTGGWRTNEKLFF
V gene: TRBV3-1/TRBV3-2
CDR3 length: 18

CDR3 protein: CASSSLGQGWQETQYF
V gene: TRBV27
CDR3 length: 16

CDR3 protein: CATSDFGLPGEETQYF
V gene: TRBV24-1
CDR3 length: 16

CDR3 protein: CASRTTGGSEQYF
V gene: TRBV19
CDR3 length: 13

CDR3 protein: CASSPPPGLAGENSYEQYF
V gene: TRBV18
CDR3 length: 19

CDR3 protein: CASSHPKGQGREQYF
V gene: TRBV4-1
CDR3 length: 15

CDR3 protein: CASSLDWGGTAEQFF
V gene: TRBV11-2
CDR3 length: 15

CDR3 protein: CASSHHNDSLADKPTNTGELFF
V gene: TRBV5-1
CDR3 length: 22

CDR3 protein: CASSQRTGGLNEKLFF
V gene: TRBV3-1/TRBV3-2
CDR3 length: 16

CDR3 protein: CASSHTTSNYEQYF
V gene: TRBV3-1/TRBV3-2
CDR3 length: 14

CDR3 protein: CASSPGTGPGNTIYF
V gene: TRBV18
CDR3 length: 15

CDR3 protein: CASSQEGQGNSPLHF
V gene: TRBV4-2
CDR3 length: 15